These T cell receptor beta chains were read from a single sample in a study of shared clonotypes between healthy human individuals. Data came from immunoSEQ multiplex PCR; TCRdb stores just in-frame clones and leaves some out. The table lists roughly 1,500,000 clones, approximately 98% of them singletons. The sample taken for sequencing was naive CD4+ T cells sorted from blood. These receptors were collected from a man aged 30-40 years in good health. Both conserved end residues are part of each CDR3. Each record gives: clone size, J gene, D gene, V gene, CDR3 protein, CDR3 DNA. The D gene is left open where the match is weak. The size of a clone is reported for some rows only, either as once, few or many, or as a class for expanded clones.

>.|TRBJ2-4|TRBD1|TRBV2
CASSEGDRGAKNIQYF
TGTGCCAGCAGTGAAGGGGACAGGGGGGCCAAAAACATTCAGTACTTC
>.|TRBJ2-1|TRBD1|TRBV11-2
CASSLAGGTGYNEQFF
TGTGCCAGCAGCTTAGCAGGGGGCACGGGTTACAATGAGCAGTTCTTC
>.|TRBJ2-2|.|TRBV15
CATSRPLENPNTGELFF
TGTGCCACCAGCAGGCCTCTTGAGAACCCAAACACCGGGGAGCTGTTTTTT
>.|TRBJ2-2|.|TRBV19
CASSIRPGSNTGELFF
TGTGCCAGTAGTATACGGCCGGGGTCGAACACCGGGGAGCTGTTTTTT
>.|TRBJ2-7|TRBD2|TRBV9
CASSYGREVYEQYF
TGTGCCAGCAGCTACGGACGGGAGGTCTACGAGCAGTACTTC
>few|TRBJ2-5|.|TRBV5-1
CASSLRETQYF
TGCGCCAGCAGCTTGAGGGAGACCCAGTACTTC
>.|TRBJ2-1|TRBD2|TRBV2
CASIEERGRNEQFF
TGTGCCAGCATAGAAGAGCGGGGCCGCAATGAGCAGTTCTTC
>.|TRBJ2-6|TRBD1|TRBV28
CASSLMGQGSSGANVLTF
TGTGCCAGCAGTTTAATGGGACAGGGATCATCTGGGGCCAACGTCCTGACTTTC
>.|TRBJ1-1|TRBD1|TRBV10-3
CAISEYRGVAEAFF
TGTGCCATCAGTGAGTACAGGGGAGTAGCTGAAGCTTTCTTT
>.|TRBJ1-3|.|TRBV5-1
CASSPDIMPGLSGNTIYF
TGCGCCAGCAGCCCCGACATCATGCCGGGACTCTCTGGAAACACCATATATTTT
>.|TRBJ1-3|TRBD1|TRBV5-5
CASTRTGAGNTIYF
TGTGCCAGCACCCGGACAGGGGCTGGAAACACCATATATTTT
>.|TRBJ2-5|.|TRBV28
CASSFGDRETQYF
TGTGCCAGCAGTTTCGGGGACCGGGAGACCCAGTACTTC
>.|TRBJ2-7|.|TRBV27
CASSLDGRYYEQYF
TGTGCCAGCAGTTTAGACGGGCGGTACTACGAGCAGTACTTC
>.|TRBJ2-7|.|TRBV5-6
CASSDGSLSYEQYF
TGTGCCAGCAGCGATGGGAGTCTATCCTACGAGCAGTACTTC
>.|TRBJ1-3|.|TRBV6-5
CASSPTGSGNTIYF
TGTGCCAGCAGTCCGACAGGCTCTGGAAACACCATATATTTT
>.|TRBJ2-2|TRBD2|TRBV5-6
CASSLRLAGVSGELFF
TGTGCCAGCAGCTTACGACTAGCGGGAGTATCTGGGGAGCTGTTTTTT
>.|TRBJ2-1|TRBD2|TRBV27
CASSAGEWYNEQFF
TGTGCCAGTTCAGCGGGAGAGTGGTACAATGAGCAGTTCTTC
>.|TRBJ2-7|TRBD2|TRBV2
CASMGGLAGTSHSYEQYF
TGTGCCAGCATGGGAGGACTAGCGGGAACGTCCCACTCCTACGAGCAGTACTTC
>.|TRBJ2-2|.|TRBV19
CASSIRTGELFF
TGTGCCAGTAGCATCAGGACCGGGGAGCTGTTTTTT
>.|TRBJ2-5|.|TRBV7-9
CASSSRPGETQYF
TGTGCCAGCAGCTCTCGGCCTGGGGAGACCCAGTACTTC
>.|TRBJ2-1|TRBD1|TRBV10-2
CASRLGQGAYNEQFF
TGCGCCAGCCGGTTGGGACAGGGCGCCTACAATGAGCAGTTCTTC
>.|TRBJ2-7|.|TRBV5-4
CASSSPLALGQYF
TGTGCCAGCAGCTCTCCCTTGGCACTTGGGCAGTACTTC